This note documents a single T cell receptor beta chain sequence. The antigen is not known. The source of the sample is a study of cytomegalovirus exposure and HLA in healthy donors. Whole-study context: Researchers previously reported finding some 110 million unique TCR beta sequences from around 200 million T cells.

V lost 0 bases and J lost 10, with 13 bases in between. The CDR3 is 14 residues long. Germline V gene data show CDR1 as LNHNV and CDR2 as YYDKDF (reference sequence). This PCR relied on a set of 60 Vbeta primers and 13 Jbeta primers. Assay: immunoSEQ multiplex PCR; the TCRdb copy retains only in-frame clones and omits some. Of tens of thousands of clones listed, around 64% were seen once; the top ten hold over 2.5%. General study points: A prior analysis recorded that most TCR beta V segments were productive about 87% or about 30% of the time.

Material: PBMCs. This chain uses TRBV15 with TRBJ1-5; D uncertain. The source of this sequence is a woman in her fifties or sixties in good health and CMV-seronegative. The CDR3 protein is CATSRDLEGGPQHF. The CDR3 bases are TGTGCCACCAGCAGAGATCTGGAGGGTGGCCCCCAGCATTTT.